Shown below are 22 T cell receptor beta chains from a single sample sequenced in a study of preoperative IRX-2 immunotherapy in early breast cancer. Treatment given: preoperative locoregional IRX-2 cytokine immunotherapy. Sequencing was performed with immunoSEQ multiplex PCR; in TCRdb, only in-frame clones are kept and a portion is missing. The profile shows about 32,000 clones, roughly four fifths of them singletons. Here the sequenced sample was lymph node tissue, taken from a patient treated with IRX-2 immunotherapy. Source of these receptors: a human donor with breast cancer.

The rearrangement joins TRBV15 to TRBJ1-1; the D is unclear. The CDR3 has 16 amino acids. Germline V gene sequence: CDR1 LNHNV, CDR2 YYDKDF (reference sequence). V was shortened by 1 base and J by 0 bases, with 12 bases between the two germline ends. The CDR3 DNA follows: TGTGCCACCAGCAGAGGGGGAAGACAAGTGAACACTGAAGCTTTCTTT. The encoded protein is CATSRGGRQVNTEAFF.

CDR3 region: CASSEDRTGWEKLFF. CDR3 sequence (DNA): TGTGCCAGCAGTGAAGACCGGACAGGGTGGGAAAAACTGTTTTTT. The chain recombines TRBV6-1 with TRBJ1-4, with TRBD1 matching over 8 bases. CDR3 length equals 15 residues. CDR1 is MNHNS and CDR2 is SASEGT in the germline V gene. V dropped 1 base and J dropped 8; count of bases not matched to a gene: 6.

The chain uses TRBV19 and TRBJ1-5; no reliable D call. Trimming shortened V by 5 bases and J by 6 bases, and 14 bases separated the two germline ends. There are 14 residues in the CDR3. Germline V CDR1 and CDR2: LNHDA, SQIVND (reference sequence). The CDR3 bases are TGTGCCAGTAGTGTGACATACGATAGTCAGCCCCAGCATTTT. Protein: CASSVTYDSQPQHF.

The rearrangement joins TRBV28 to TRBJ2-7; D gene unclear. The CDR3 spans 12 residues. V was shortened by 3 bases and J by 7 bases, with 10 bases between the two germline ends. Germline V gene sequence: CDR1 MDHEN, CDR2 SYDVKM. CDR3 residues: CASSLGRVEQYF. The CDR3 DNA reads as TGTGCCAGCAGTTTGGGCCGAGTGGAGCAGTACTTC.

The chain is built from TRBV4-3 and TRBJ2-4; 9 bases map to TRBD1. This CDR3 has 16 residues. Germline CDR1 is LGHNA and CDR2 is YSLEER. V was pared by 0 bases and J by 7 bases, with 7 bases of the junction left unmatched. CDR3 protein: CASSQDQDRGGNIQYF. As DNA, the CDR3 is TGCGCCAGCAGCCAAGATCAGGACAGGGGAGGGAACATTCAGTACTTC.

This clone was found once. This chain connects TRBV19 to TRBJ1-2; unclear D gene. V lost 5 bases to trimming and J lost 4 bases, with 17 bases between them. This CDR3 spans 15 amino acids. The V gene's germline CDR1 is LNHDA and CDR2 SQIVND (reference sequence). Here the CDR3 reads CASSPGPSSGYGYTF. In DNA, the CDR3 is TGTGCCAGTAGTCCCGGTCCCTCTTCTGGCTATGGCTACACCTTC.

This clone was picked up a small number of times. The V call is TRBV19, the J call TRBJ2-3; TRBD1 is a possible D gene (6 bases). The CDR3 length is 13 residues. V dropped 5 bases and J dropped 6 bases, with 12 bases sitting between them. The germline CDR1 and CDR2 sequences are LNHDA and SQIVND (reference sequence). Written as DNA, the CDR3 is TGTGCCAGTAGTGCCATAACAGGGGATACGCAGTATTTT. Translated, it gives CASSAITGDTQYF. The entire variable domain, with the rest obtained from reference TRBV19 and TRBJ2-3, is as follows: DGGITQSPKYLFRKEGQNVTLSCEQNLNHDAMYWYRQDPGQGLRLIYYSQIVNDFQKGDIAEGYSVSREKKESFPLTVTSAQKNPTAFYLCASSAITGDTQYFGPGTRLTVL.

J is TRBJ2-7 and V is TRBV6-8; D is unclear. The V end lost 0 bases, the J end lost 2 bases, and 8 bases lay between the germline ends. Germline-derived CDR1 and CDR2 are MNHGY and SAAAGT. CDR3 length: 14 amino acids. The CDR3 DNA reads TGTGCCAGCAGTTACTCGAAGGGAACCTACGAGCAGTACTTC. It is translated as CASSYSKGTYEQYF.

The chain joins TRBV28 to TRBJ1-4, with 11 bases that match TRBD1. Trimming cost V 4 bases and J 3 bases; bases outside gene matches: 10. CDR3 length: 18 amino acids. The germline gives CDR1 MDHEN, CDR2 SYDVKM. CDR3 in DNA: TGTGCCAGCAGTTCCGGACAGGGGGCGTTAGGGGCTAATGAAAAACTGTTTTTT. This encodes CASSSGQGALGANEKLFF. The whole variable domain, filled in from reference TRBV28 and TRBJ1-4, reads DVKVTQSSRYLVKRTGEKVFLECVQDMDHENMFWYRQDPGLGLRLIYFSYDVKMKEKGDIPEGYSVSREKKERFSLILESASTNQTSMYLCASSSGQGALGANEKLFFGSGTQLSVL.

Only a few counts were recorded for this clone. The chain employs TRBV15 and TRBJ1-1; TRBD1 matches 8 bases. Unmatched junction bases numbered 5, after V lost 1 base and J lost 4 bases. Germline values: CDR1 LNHNV, CDR2 YYDKDF (reference sequence). The CDR3 has 15 residues. CDR3 amino acids: CATSRGTGLGTEAFF. In DNA, the CDR3 is TGTGCCACCAGCAGAGGGACAGGGTTGGGCACTGAAGCTTTCTTT.

This sequence joins TRBV6-8 and TRBJ2-1; either TRBD1 or TRBD2 may supply D (5 bases each). The CDR3 is made up of 15 amino acids. The V end lost 6 bases, the J end lost 6 bases, and 18 bases lay between the germline ends. Germline CDR1 and CDR2: MNHGY and SAAAGT. The CDR3 nucleotides read TGTGCCAGCAGCCCGCCGGGGCTCGGTCTCAATGAGCAGTTCTTC. Translated: CASSPPGLGLNEQFF.

The V gene is TRBV4-1, the J gene TRBJ1-2; TRBD1 is a possible D gene (6 bases). The germline V gene has CDR1 MGHRA and CDR2 YSYEKL. Trimming stripped 1 base from V and 4 bases from J, with 13 bases between. The CDR3 runs to 15 residues. The CDR3 DNA is TGCGCCAGCAGCCAAGGGAGGGGGGAGCCCTATGGCTACACCTTC. It codes for CASSQGRGEPYGYTF.

The chain has TRBV19 and TRBJ2-2; perhaps TRBD1 as D (5 bases). Trimming removed 3 bases from V and 6 bases from J, with 14 bases in between. This CDR3 region has 15 residues. CDR1 LNHDA and CDR2 SQIVND come from the germline V gene (reference sequence). This chain's CDR3 is CASSMGLGRAGELFF. As DNA, the CDR3 is TGTGCCAGTAGTATGGGGCTAGGTAGAGCCGGGGAGCTGTTTTTT.

This chain connects TRBV18 to TRBJ2-7, with 9 bases that match TRBD2. The J segment lost 2 bases and the V segment lost 2 bases, leaving 10 bases of the junction unmatched. CDR3 length equals 17 residues. Germline CDR1 KGHSH, CDR2 LQKENI. The CDR3 DNA follows: TGTGCCAGCTCACCAAACAAAGGTGCGGGGGGGCCCTACGAGCAGTACTTC. It is translated as CASSPNKGAGGPYEQYF. Filled out from reference TRBV18 and TRBJ2-7, the complete variable domain reads NAGVMQNPRHLVRRRGQEARLRCSPMKGHSHVYWYRQLPEEGLKFMVYLQKENIIDESGMPKERFSAEFPKEGPSILRIQQVVRGDSAAYFCASSPNKGAGGPYEQYFGPGTRLTVT.

The chain recombines TRBV25-1 with TRBJ1-1, with 7 bases matching TRBD1. The CDR3 is 14 amino acids. J was trimmed by 9 bases and V by 7 bases; bases with no gene match: 14. Germline CDR1 is MGHDK and CDR2 is SYGVNS. In nucleotides, the CDR3 is TGTGCCAGCATCCCGGGGGGACAGTACTTACAAGCTTTCTTT. Its translation: CASIPGGQYLQAFF.

This clone has only one observation. This chain uses TRBV28 with TRBJ2-6; D could derive from TRBD1 or TRBD2 (6 bases each). Trimming took 4 bases from V and 2 from J, leaving 21 bases between them. Germline assignment: CDR1 MDHEN and CDR2 SYDVKM. The CDR3 has 19 amino acids. The chain's CDR3 is CASSYSTPGAGTGANVLTF. For the CDR3, the DNA is TGTGCCAGCAGTTACTCTACCCCGGGGGCCGGGACTGGGGCCAACGTCCTGACTTTC.

This clone was seen only once. The chain carries TRBV28 and TRBJ2-1; 8 bases are shared with TRBD1. There are 13 residues in the CDR3. Germline V gene sequence: CDR1 MDHEN, CDR2 SYDVKM. With 6 bases clipped from V and 4 bases from J, the junction kept 2 bases outside the gene matches. The CDR3 region has the DNA TGTGCCAGCAGCACAGGGGGGTACAATGAGCAGTTCTTC. Protein sequence: CASSTGGYNEQFF. Full variable domain (rest looked up from reference TRBV28 and TRBJ2-1): DVKVTQSSRYLVKRTGEKVFLECVQDMDHENMFWYRQDPGLGLRLIYFSYDVKMKEKGDIPEGYSVSREKKERFSLILESASTNQTSMYLCASSTGGYNEQFFGPGTRLTVL.

CDR3 loop: CASSQEFGRVYEQYF. The CDR3 DNA reads as TGCGCCAGCAGCCAAGAGTTTGGCAGGGTATACGAGCAGTACTTC. J is TRBJ2-7 and V is TRBV23-1; weak D call: TRBD1 (5 bases). TRBV23-1 has ORF status, its function being uncertain. This CDR3 is built from 15 residues. V was clipped by 6 bases and J by 4 bases, with 19 bases between them.

CDR3 loop: CASSLYGSTADTQYF. The CDR3 DNA follows: TGCGCCAGCAGCTTGTACGGGAGTACAGCAGATACGCAGTATTTT. This chain links TRBV5-1 with TRBJ2-3; maybe TRBD2 (6 bases). This CDR3 is built from 15 residues. Trimming took off 1 base at V and 4 bases at J, with 13 bases between the two ends. CDR1 and CDR2 (germline): SGHRS, YFSETQ.

V is TRBV6-8 and J is TRBJ1-1; D perhaps matches TRBD1 (5 bases). The germline V gene encodes CDR1 MNHGY and CDR2 SAAAGT. Trimming shortened V by 10 bases and J by 3 bases, and 15 bases separated the two germline ends. The CDR3 has 13 amino acids. The CDR3 nucleotides read TGTGCCATCAAACAGGCCGGAGACACTGAAGCTTTCTTT. It specifies CAIKQAGDTEAFF.

This clone occurred once. The chain carries TRBV6-8 and TRBJ2-6; no reliable D call. The V end lost 2 bases, the J end lost 2 bases, and 7 bases lay between the germline ends. Germline assignment: CDR1 MNHGY and CDR2 SAAAGT. This CDR3 region has 15 residues. CDR3 loop: CASSYRWTGANVLTF. The CDR3 nucleotides are TGTGCCAGCAGTTACCGGTGGACTGGGGCCAACGTCCTGACTTTC.

This chain joins TRBV29-1 and TRBJ2-3, with unresolved D. Germline loops: CDR1 SQVTM, CDR2 ANQGSEA. Trimming removed 3 bases at V and 1 base at J, with 8 bases between. The CDR3 runs to 13 residues. The CDR3, as DNA: TGCAGCGTTGATGCTCAGGGCACAGATACGCAGTATTTT. This codes for CSVDAQGTDTQYF.